A few counts support the clone carrying this T cell receptor (beta chain). This specimen belongs to a study of CD8 T cells in Susac syndrome. Trimming took 5 bases from V and 4 from J; bases not matched to a gene: 6. Germline loops: CDR1 SGHRS, CDR2 YFSETQ. The CDR3 sequence is 14 residues long. Random hexamers served to reverse transcribe roughly 0.5 to 1 ug RNA. An immunoSEQ multiplex PCR amplified TCR beta CDR3 over 54 Vbeta and 13 Jbeta. TCRdb ran MiXCR on the immunoSEQ multiplex PCR reads and lists one entry per CDR3 protein. The profile shows about 140,000 distinct CDR3 sequences, 85% to 95% of them singletons.

The clonotype was recovered from a human donor with multiple sclerosis. The gene calls are TRBV5-1 and TRBJ2-1, with 7 bases fitting TRBD2. Specimen: CD4+ T cells from PBMCs. Here the CDR3 reads CASSGASGYNEQFF. CDR3 sequence (DNA): TGCGCCAGCAGTGGTGCTAGCGGATACAATGAGCAGTTCTTC.